These 28 T cell receptor beta chains came from one sample sequenced in a study of T-cell reconstitution after alpha-beta-depleted transplantation in children. This sample's TCRbeta library carried unique molecular identifier barcodes. Each CDR3 protein is one row after TCRdb ran MiXCR on the PCR reads. This repertoire shows about 830,000 distinct CDR3 sequences, less than 20% found once; its top ten account for under 6%. The sequencing here drew on PBMCs, mostly from graft donor cells, taken 360 days after TCRalphabeta/CD19-depleted stem cell transplant. Receptor source: a male patient under 18 who had a stem cell transplant for acute lymphoblastic leukemia, so the T cells may come from the graft donor.

This clonotype was recorded at least ten times. This chain joins TRBV3-1 and TRBJ2-7; no clear D. The germline V gene has CDR1 LGHDT and CDR2 YNNKEL (reference sequence). The CDR3 consists of 12 residues. Trimming removed 2 bases from V and 3 bases from J, with 5 bases in between. DNA of the CDR3: TGTGCCAGCAGCCAAAGCTTCTACGAGCAGTACTTC. It specifies CASSQSFYEQYF.

The chain has TRBV12-3 or TRBV12-4 and TRBJ2-7; 7 bases agree with TRBD1. V gave up 6 bases and J gave up 3 bases; unmatched junction bases: 5. CDR3 length equals 13 residues. CDR3 protein: CASSPTGHYEQYF. In DNA form, the CDR3 reads TGTGCCAGCAGCCCGACAGGGCACTACGAGCAGTACTTC.

This clonotype occurred many times. This rearrangement joins TRBV7-3 to TRBJ1-1, with 8 bases lining up with TRBD1. Germline CDR1 SGHTA, CDR2 FQGTGA. The CDR3 loop spans 15 amino acids. Trimming at V came to 5 bases and at J to 1 base, leaving 6 bases not matched to a gene. CDR3 sequence reads: CASSRQGTGNTEAFF. Here the CDR3 DNA reads TGTGCCAGCAGCAGACAGGGGACAGGGAACACTGAAGCTTTCTTT.

The chain is built from TRBV6-4 and TRBJ2-5; TRBD2 matches 8 bases. The CDR3 has 17 residues. Germline CDR1 is MRHNA and CDR2 is SNTAGT. The V and J ends lost 6 bases and 2 bases, in that order; junction bases with no gene match: 14. CDR3 bases: TGTGCCAGCAGGAAGAGGACTAGCCTATTGACGCAAGAGACCCAGTACTTC. Translated, it gives CASRKRTSLLTQETQYF.

The V gene is TRBV5-1, the J gene TRBJ2-3, with a possible D match to TRBD1 (6 bases). The CDR3 is 19 residues long. Trimming took 4 bases from V and 2 from J, leaving 26 bases between them. Germline CDR1 reads SGHRS; CDR2 reads YFSETQ. The CDR3 here is CASSQRQAPRSLLTDTQYF. CDR3 DNA sequence: TGCGCCAGCAGCCAAAGACAGGCCCCAAGAAGTTTGCTCACAGATACGCAGTATTTT.

The CDR3 DNA follows: TGTGCCAGCAGCGCCGGACTAGCGTTCCCCTACGAGCAGTACTTC. This codes for CASSAGLAFPYEQYF. The chain couples TRBV6-1 to TRBJ2-7, with 9 bases matching TRBD2. Losses at the gene ends were 6 bases for V and 2 bases for J; bases not matched to a gene: 8. The CDR3 has 15 amino acids. The germline CDR1 and CDR2 sequences are MNHNS and SASEGT.

This clonotype was seen a few times. This sequence joins TRBV12-3 or TRBV12-4 and TRBJ2-7; weak D call: TRBD2 (5 bases). The CDR3 is 14 amino acids. With 3 bases removed from V and 3 bases from J, the gap between germline ends came to 12 bases. As DNA, the CDR3 is TGTGCCAGCAGTTTTCGAGCGGAGTTCTACGAGCAGTACTTC. Translating gives CASSFRAEFYEQYF.

The J gene is TRBJ2-1, the V gene TRBV27; 8 positions agree with TRBD1. Trimming cost V 2 bases and J 7 bases; bases outside gene matches: 10. The CDR3 extends over 16 amino acids. The germline V gene has CDR1 MNHEY and CDR2 SMNVEV (reference sequence). DNA for the CDR3: TGTGCCAGCAGTTTAGGAAGAGCAGGGGGCTTGAATGAGCAGTTCTTC. This sequence encodes CASSLGRAGGLNEQFF.

This clonotype was counted a few times. The genes are TRBV4-1 and TRBJ2-7; D may be TRBD2 (5 bases). The CDR3 consists of 15 residues. V shed 0 bases and J shed 3 bases, with 12 bases lying between them. Per the germline V gene, CDR1 is MGHRA and CDR2 is YSYEKL. CDR3 nucleotide sequence: TGCGCCAGCAGCCAAGAGGGAGAAGTCGGCTACGAGCAGTACTTC. It encodes CASSQEGEVGYEQYF.

The V call is TRBV3-1, the J call TRBJ2-5; no firm D call. The CDR3 loop spans 13 amino acids. Germline values: CDR1 LGHDT, CDR2 YNNKEL (reference sequence). The germline V and J ends were trimmed by 0 bases and 3 bases, with 5 bases remaining between them. The CDR3: CASSQDQKETQYF. The CDR3 DNA sequence: TGTGCCAGCAGCCAAGATCAGAAAGAGACCCAGTACTTC.

This clonotype was counted only a few times. The rearrangement links TRBV18 to TRBJ1-2; D gene ambiguous. This CDR3 is 11 amino acids long. Germline-derived CDR1 and CDR2 are KGHSH and LQKENI. The germline V and J ends were trimmed by 5 bases and 3 bases, with 4 bases remaining between them. CDR3 protein: CASSGDYGYTF. The CDR3 DNA reads as TGTGCCAGCTCAGGGGACTATGGCTACACCTTC. The full variable domain, in which reference TRBV18 and TRBJ1-2 provide the parts outside the CDR3, is NAGVMQNPRHLVRRRGQEARLRCSPMKGHSHVYWYRQLPEEGLKFMVYLQKENIIDESGMPKERFSAEFPKEGPSILRIQQVVRGDSAAYFCASSGDYGYTFGSGTRLTVV.

The chain couples TRBV10-3 to TRBJ1-1; D remains ambiguous. The CDR3 sequence is 11 residues long. Trimming stripped 6 bases from V and 7 bases from J, with 9 bases between. Germline V gene sequence: CDR1 ENHRY, CDR2 SYGVKD. DNA for the CDR3: TGTGCCATCAGCTCCCAGGTTGAAGCTTTCTTT. Translation gives CAISSQVEAFF.

This chain links TRBV19 with TRBJ2-1; 8 bases align to TRBD2. The J segment lost 4 bases and the V segment lost 1 base, leaving 6 bases of the junction unmatched. The germline V gene encodes CDR1 LNHDA and CDR2 SQIVND (reference sequence). The CDR3 is made up of 16 amino acids. The CDR3 here is CASSIVFASGYNEQFF. The CDR3 coding sequence is TGTGCCAGTAGTATAGTATTCGCTAGCGGGTACAATGAGCAGTTCTTC.

This clonotype was seen at least ten times. The chain recombines TRBV12-3 or TRBV12-4 with TRBJ2-5; unclear D gene. Between the trimmed V and J ends, which lost 2 bases and 5 bases, there was a span of 6 bases. The CDR3 has 12 residues. In DNA, the CDR3 is TGTGCCAGCAGTTTATTCTGGGAGACCCAGTACTTC. Its protein is CASSLFWETQYF.

This clonotype was detected only a few times. The rearrangement links TRBV12-3 or TRBV12-4 to TRBJ2-3; D gene ambiguous. This CDR3 has 12 residues. V was pared by 6 bases and J by 5 bases, with 9 bases between. The CDR3 coding sequence is TGTGCCAGCAGCTCCCAAATAGATACGCAGTATTTT. Translated, it gives CASSSQIDTQYF.

Only a few counts were recorded for this clonotype. This sequence joins TRBV14 and TRBJ2-1; 7 bases align to TRBD2. The trim removed 2 bases at V and 3 bases at J, leaving 7 bases unmatched. The CDR3 is made up of 16 amino acids. CDR1 and CDR2 (germline): SGHDN, FVKESK. CDR3 loop: CASSQLRSGDYNEQFF. CDR3 nucleotide sequence: TGTGCCAGCAGCCAACTTAGAAGCGGGGACTACAATGAGCAGTTCTTC. Supplemented by reference TRBV14 and TRBJ2-1, the full variable domain reads EAGVTQFPSHSVIEKGQTVTLRCDPISGHDNLYWYRRVMGKEIKFLLHFVKESKQDESGMPNNRFLAERTGGTYSTLKVQPAELEDSGVYFCASSQLRSGDYNEQFFGPGTRLTVL.

This clonotype was counted at least ten times. The rearrangement links TRBV12-3 or TRBV12-4 to TRBJ2-5, with TRBD2 as a possible D gene (6 bases). The ends were cut back, 6 bases at V and 3 bases at J, with 11 bases in the middle. There are 13 residues in the CDR3. The CDR3 region is CASSGTVKETQYF. The CDR3 DNA sequence: TGTGCCAGCAGCGGGACTGTGAAAGAGACCCAGTACTTC.

The table lists this clonotype with a few counts. The chain joins TRBV20-1 to TRBJ2-1, with 11 bases matching TRBD2. CDR1 is DFQATT, CDR2 SNEGSKA, per germline (reference sequence). CDR3 length equals 17 residues. Trimming cost V 3 bases and J 6 bases; bases outside gene matches: 13. The CDR3 coding sequence is TGCAGTGCTAGCTCGATTTTAGCGGGAGGGCCGGGCAATGAGCAGTTCTTC. It codes for CSASSILAGGPGNEQFF.

The chain combines TRBV5-1 with TRBJ2-1, with a tentative D call TRBD2 (7 bases). CDR1 and CDR2 (germline): SGHRS, YFSETQ. V was trimmed by 5 bases and J by 5 bases, leaving 17 bases between them. CDR3 length equals 15 residues. The CDR3 sequence: CASRTDPGGHNEQFF. Here the CDR3 DNA reads TGCGCCAGCAGGACAGATCCCGGGGGGCACAATGAGCAGTTCTTC. Supplemented by reference TRBV5-1 and TRBJ2-1, the full variable domain reads KAGVTQTPRYLIKTRGQQVTLSCSPISGHRSVSWYQQTPGQGLQFLFEYFSETQRNKGNFPGRFSGRQFSNSRSEMNVSTLELGDSALYLCASRTDPGGHNEQFFGPGTRLTVL.

There are many counts of this clonotype. The chain combines TRBV12-3 or TRBV12-4 with TRBJ2-5; 9 bases are a match to TRBD2. This CDR3 spans 15 amino acids. The ends lost 2 bases at V and 4 bases at J; junction bases unmatched: 5. CDR3 DNA: TGTGCCAGCAGTTTACTAGCGGGAAATACAGAGACCCAGTACTTC. This translates into CASSLLAGNTETQYF.

The gene calls are TRBV7-3 and TRBJ2-1, with a weak D call TRBD2 (6 bases). The V gene's germline CDR1 is SGHTA and CDR2 FQGTGA. V lost 8 bases, J lost 5 bases, and 16 bases lay in between. CDR3 length equals 14 residues. Here the CDR3 DNA reads TGTGCCAGCGCCTTCGGGACTGGTAACAATGAGCAGTTCTTC. It encodes CASAFGTGNNEQFF.

The chain has TRBV7-3 and TRBJ2-2, with a possible D match to TRBD2 (6 bases). The CDR3 covers 13 residues. V lost 5 bases, J lost 8 bases, and 12 bases lay in between. CDR1 SGHTA and CDR2 FQGTGA come from the germline V gene. The CDR3 region has the DNA TGTGCCAGCAGCCTCATAGCGGTGGGGGAGCTGTTTTTT. Protein: CASSLIAVGELFF.

V and J are TRBV7-6 and TRBJ1-1, with D perhaps TRBD1 (6 bases). V gave up 4 bases and J gave up 4 bases, with 16 bases separating them. CDR3 length: 15 residues. Germline CDR1 SGHVS, CDR2 FNYEAQ. For the CDR3, the DNA is TGTGCCAGCAGCTCCAGGGGAAGAGTGAGCACTGAAGCTTTCTTT. Amino acid sequence: CASSSRGRVSTEAFF.

This chain connects TRBV7-7 to TRBJ2-5; the match to TRBD1 covers 10 bases. The CDR3 runs to 16 residues. The germline V gene encodes CDR1 SSHAT and CDR2 FNYEAQ (reference sequence). V trimming: 5 bases; J trimming: 4 bases; junction bases outside the gene matches: 10. Written as DNA, the CDR3 is TGTGCCAGCAGCCGGACAGGGGGGAGTTTGGGAGAGACCCAGTACTTC. Translated, it gives CASSRTGGSLGETQYF.

This clonotype has just a few counts. This chain uses TRBV15 with TRBJ2-7; D is possibly TRBD2 (6 bases). The length of the CDR3 is 17 residues. V was trimmed by 0 bases and J by 3 bases, leaving 18 bases between them. The germline gives CDR1 LNHNV, CDR2 YYDKDF (reference sequence). This chain's CDR3 is CATSRDRAGGGDYEQYF. CDR3 nucleotide sequence: TGTGCCACCAGCAGAGATCGTGCGGGCGGAGGGGACTACGAGCAGTACTTC.

This chain links TRBV4-1 with TRBJ2-7; no firm D call. Trimming cost V 1 base and J 6 bases, with 7 bases left between them. Germline CDR1 MGHRA, CDR2 YSYEKL. The CDR3 extends over 12 amino acids. The CDR3 coding sequence is TGCGCCAGCAGCCAAGTGGAGTCCGAGCAGTACTTC. This gives the protein CASSQVESEQYF.

This clonotype came up a few times. The chain has TRBV20-1 and TRBJ2-1, with 7 bases identical to TRBD2. Germline V lookup: CDR1 DFQATT, CDR2 SNEGSKA (reference sequence). This CDR3 region has 13 residues. Losses at the gene ends were 6 bases for V and 8 bases for J; bases not matched to a gene: 10. The DNA for the CDR3 is TGCAGTGCCCTTCCAAGCGGGATCTATGAGCAGTTCTTC. Its translation: CSALPSGIYEQFF.

This clonotype was recorded many times. The chain couples TRBV7-3 to TRBJ2-1; 10 bases are a match to TRBD2. The CDR3 extends over 18 amino acids. Trimming cost V 1 base and J 7 bases; bases outside gene matches: 13. The V gene's germline CDR1 is SGHTA and CDR2 FQGTGA. The CDR3 DNA follows: TGTGCCAGCAGCTTAAAGGATCGGGCTAGCGGGAGTAAGAATGAGCAGTTCTTC. This translates into CASSLKDRASGSKNEQFF.